These 25 T cell receptor beta chains were all obtained from the same sample, sequenced in a study of OX40 agonist ivuxolimab in advanced cancers. Generated by immunoSEQ multiplex PCR, the TCRdb table keeps only in-frame clones and is missing some. The table shows 65,000 to 80,000 clones, with around 90% occurring only once. The sample was CD4+ or CD8+ T cells sorted from blood, taken in a trial of the OX40 agonist ivuxolimab. These receptors came from an adult with an advanced solid tumor such as melanoma, head and neck, liver or kidney cancer.

The gene calls are TRBV6-5 and TRBJ1-1; D is perhaps TRBD1 (6 bases). Deletions cut 0 bases from V and 3 bases from J, with 8 bases between. Germline V gene sequence: CDR1 MNHEY, CDR2 SVGAGI. The CDR3 covers 14 residues. CDR3 sequence reads: CASSYSSGDTEAFF. In nucleotides, the CDR3 is TGTGCCAGCAGTTACTCGTCAGGGGACACTGAAGCTTTCTTT.

This clone was seen a handful of times. The chain uses TRBV11-2 and TRBJ2-7; D uncertain. There are 11 residues in the CDR3. V shed 5 bases and J shed 5 bases, with 7 bases lying between them. The germline CDR1 and CDR2 sequences are SGHAT and FQNNGV. The CDR3 spells CASSHQDEQYF. CDR3 DNA sequence: TGTGCCAGCAGCCATCAGGACGAGCAGTACTTC.

The chain couples TRBV28 to TRBJ2-5; 10 bases are shared with TRBD1. CDR3 size: 11 residues. Per the germline V gene, CDR1 is MDHEN and CDR2 is SYDVKM. The CDR3 DNA follows: TGTGCGACAGGGGGCTGGGAGACCCAGTACTTC. It codes for CATGGWETQYF.

The genes are TRBV5-4 and TRBJ1-5, with D possibly matching TRBD1 (6 bases). The germline V and J ends were trimmed by 2 bases and 3 bases, with 9 bases remaining between them. This CDR3 comprises 14 residues. The germline V gene has CDR1 SGHNT and CDR2 YYREEE (reference sequence). The CDR3 loop is CASSFPGDNQPQHF. CDR3 DNA sequence: TGTGCCAGCAGCTTCCCAGGGGACAATCAGCCCCAGCATTTT. The entire variable domain, with the rest obtained from reference TRBV5-4 and TRBJ1-5, is as follows: ETGVTQSPTHLIKTRGQQVTLRCSSQSGHNTVSWYQQALGQGPQFIFQYYREEENGRGNFPPRFSGLQFPNYSSELNVNALELDDSALYLCASSFPGDNQPQHFGDGTRLSIL.

A note on this clone: One end of the junction does not line up with germline, which may come from a read error. The chain recombines TRBV5-3 with TRBJ2-7; D uncertain. TRBV5-3 is recorded as an ORF, its role being uncertain. The CDR3 runs 13 residues. The CDR3 DNA follows: TGTGCCAGCAGCTTGGCAGTCTCCTACGAGCAGTACTTC. Protein: CASSLAVSYEQYF.

Here the CDR3 reads CASSPTSVTDTQYF. CDR3 DNA sequence: TGTGCCAGCAGTCCTACTAGCGTCACAGATACGCAGTATTTT. This chain connects TRBV27 to TRBJ2-3, with 7 bases matching TRBD2. The germline CDR1 and CDR2 sequences are MNHEY and SMNVEV (reference sequence). The CDR3 runs to 14 residues. J was trimmed by 2 bases and V by 5 bases; bases with no gene match: 4.

This clone came up a few times. The genes are TRBV2 and TRBJ2-7; no clear D. Germline CDR1 is SNHLY and CDR2 is FYNNEI. The V and J ends lost 7 bases and 3 bases respectively, with 4 bases between them. The CDR3 has 10 residues. In DNA, the CDR3 is TGTGCCAGCATTGACTACGAGCAGTACTTC. Translated, it gives CASIDYEQYF.

V is TRBV7-9 and J is TRBJ1-1, with 7 nucleotides matching TRBD1. The J segment lost 4 bases and the V segment lost 2 bases, leaving 16 bases of the junction unmatched. This CDR3 is built from 18 residues. Germline-derived CDR1 and CDR2 are SEHNR and FQNEAQ (reference sequence). CDR3 nucleotides: TGTGCCAGCAGCTTATTCAGAAGGGGGCCAGAGGAGTTCACTGAAGCTTTCTTT. It is translated as CASSLFRRGPEEFTEAFF.

V is TRBV28 and J is TRBJ2-7; unclear D gene. CDR3 size: 14 residues. Germline CDR1 is MDHEN and CDR2 is SYDVKM. V was cut by 5 bases and J by 6 bases, with 17 bases left in between. The CDR3 bases are TGTGCCAGCAGTCACTACCCCGGAACGCCCGAGCAGTACTTC. Translation gives CASSHYPGTPEQYF.

The sample holds a few counts of this clone. The chain joins TRBV18 to TRBJ1-3; D ambiguous. Trimming took off 8 bases at V and 8 bases at J, with 13 bases between the two ends. Germline V CDR1 and CDR2: KGHSH, LQKENI. The CDR3 contains 12 residues. The CDR3 nucleotides read TGTGCCAGCCAAACAACGGTACACACCATATATTTT. As protein: CASQTTVHTIYF. Variable domain in full (rest from reference TRBV18 and TRBJ1-3): NAGVMQNPRHLVRRRGQEARLRCSPMKGHSHVYWYRQLPEEGLKFMVYLQKENIIDESGMPKERFSAEFPKEGPSILRIQQVVRGDSAAYFCASQTTVHTIYFGEGSWLTVV.

This chain joins TRBV6-6 and TRBJ2-5; possibly TRBD1 or TRBD2 for D (5 bases each). The length of the CDR3 is 15 residues. CDR1 is MNHNY and CDR2 is SVGAGI in the germline V gene (reference sequence). V lost 1 base, J lost 2 bases, and 11 bases lay in between. The DNA for the CDR3 is TGTGCCAGCAGTTACTTAGGGGAGTTTCAAGAGACCCAGTACTTC. This gives the protein CASSYLGEFQETQYF.

V usage is TRBV7-9 and J usage is TRBJ2-1; D is undetermined. Per germline, CDR1 SEHNR and CDR2 FQNEAQ (reference sequence). V lost 4 bases to trimming and J lost 8 bases, with 9 bases between them. This CDR3 contains 12 residues. The DNA of the CDR3 is TGTGCCAGCAGCTCTAGGCCAGATGAGCAGTTCTTC. Translation: CASSSRPDEQFF.

The gene calls are TRBV19 and TRBJ2-7; D is uncertain. CDR3 length: 12 amino acids. Germline V gene lookup returns CDR1 LNHDA and CDR2 SQIVND (reference sequence). V lost 8 bases, J lost 3 bases, and 11 bases lay in between. The CDR3 spells CASRGFFYEQYF. Written as DNA, the CDR3 is TGTGCCAGTCGTGGGTTTTTCTACGAGCAGTACTTC.

The chain joins TRBV6-6 to TRBJ2-7; 8 bases align to TRBD1. V lost 4 bases, J lost 4 bases, and 9 bases stayed unmatched. Germline lookup yields CDR1 MNHNY and CDR2 SVGAGI (reference sequence). The CDR3 runs to 15 residues. The CDR3, as DNA: TGTGCCAGCAGTTCCACCATAACAGGGGGATACGAGCAGTACTTC. Protein: CASSSTITGGYEQYF.

The rearrangement links TRBV19 to TRBJ1-1; 7 bases map to TRBD1. The CDR3 is 14 amino acids. V was clipped by 6 bases and J by 3 bases; unmatched bases: 7. In germline, CDR1 is LNHDA, CDR2 SQIVND (reference sequence). Here the CDR3 DNA reads TGTGCCAGTAGGACACAGGGGTGGGACACTGAAGCTTTCTTT. Translating gives CASRTQGWDTEAFF.

This clone occurred once. The CDR3 region has the DNA TGTGCCAGCAGTGATAGCATTTACAATGAGCAGTTCTTC. Its translation is CASSDSIYNEQFF. The genes are TRBV25-1 and TRBJ2-1, with unresolved D. The CDR3 length is 13 residues. Germline V lookup: CDR1 MGHDK, CDR2 SYGVNS. The germline V and J ends were trimmed by 3 bases and 4 bases, with 7 bases remaining between them.

With respect to this clone: Other nucleotide sequences from this sample produce the same CDR3. This chain joins TRBV18 and TRBJ2-7, with 7 nucleotides matching TRBD2. The CDR3 runs to 12 residues. Germline CDR1 KGHSH, CDR2 LQKENI. V shed 1 base and J 7 bases; nucleotides not matched to a gene: 1. Here the CDR3 DNA reads TGTGCCAGCTCACCACAGGGAGGGGAGCAGTACTTC. This gives the protein CASSPQGGEQYF.

The chain employs TRBV5-1 and TRBJ2-3, with 11 positions matching TRBD2. Germline CDR1 reads SGHRS; CDR2 reads YFSETQ. The V and J ends lost 0 bases and 2 bases, in that order; junction bases with no gene match: 2. CDR3 length: 16 amino acids. This chain's CDR3 is CASSLVLAGDTDTQYF. In nucleotides, the CDR3 is TGCGCCAGCAGCTTGGTACTAGCGGGGGACACAGATACGCAGTATTTT.

The chain combines TRBV27 with TRBJ2-7; TRBD2 aligns across 7 bases. The germline CDR1 and CDR2 sequences are MNHEY and SMNVEV (reference sequence). The CDR3 runs 15 residues. Germline trimming cut 4 bases from V and 0 bases from J; bases unmatched to any gene: 6. The CDR3 is CASSWATGGSYEQYF. CDR3 nucleotide sequence: TGTGCCAGCAGTTGGGCGACGGGGGGCTCCTACGAGCAGTACTTC.

The rearrangement links TRBV6-6 to TRBJ1-1; TRBD1 matches at 8 bases. Germline CDR1 and CDR2: MNHNY and SVGAGI (reference sequence). CDR3 size: 14 residues. J was trimmed by 1 base and V by 6 bases; bases with no gene match: 4. The DNA for the CDR3 is TGTGCCAGCAGCCGAGGACAGGGGAACACTGAAGCTTTCTTT. It translates to CASSRGQGNTEAFF.

This chain connects TRBV6-5 to TRBJ2-3; possibly TRBD2 for D (6 bases). The CDR3 totals 11 residues. V lost 5 bases to trimming and J lost 8 bases, with 8 bases between them. From germline, CDR1 is MNHEY and CDR2 SVGAGI. The CDR3: CASSRGGTQYF. In DNA form, the CDR3 reads TGTGCCAGCAGTAGGGGAGGTACGCAGTATTTT.

This chain links TRBV28 with TRBJ2-1, with 8 bases that match TRBD2. With 5 bases clipped from V and 8 bases from J, the junction kept 11 bases outside the gene matches. The CDR3 contains 15 residues. Germline-derived CDR1 and CDR2 are MDHEN and SYDVKM. The CDR3 sequence is CASSPLGAGGHEQFF. DNA of the CDR3: TGTGCCAGCAGTCCATTAGGGGCGGGAGGACATGAGCAGTTCTTC.

The chain has TRBV30 and TRBJ1-2; D not resolved. The CDR3 spans 16 residues. Germline loops: CDR1 GTSNPN, CDR2 SVGIG (reference sequence). V dropped 0 bases and J dropped 8 bases, with 22 bases sitting between them. The DNA of the CDR3 is TGTGCCTGGAGTGTACTTCTAAAGGGCCATGCGGGGGGCTACACCTTC. Translating gives CAWSVLLKGHAGGYTF.

The table lists this clone with a few counts. J is TRBJ2-2 and V is TRBV6-4, with 7 positions matching TRBD2. The germline CDR1 and CDR2 sequences are MRHNA and SNTAGT. The CDR3 runs to 17 residues. J was trimmed by 0 bases and V by 0 bases; bases with no gene match: 4. This CDR3 is CASSDSGLAANTGELFF. CDR3 DNA sequence: TGTGCCAGCAGTGACTCAGGTCTAGCGGCGAACACCGGGGAGCTGTTTTTT.

This clone has only one observation. The chain employs TRBV29-1 and TRBJ2-3; D unresolved. CDR1 is SQVTM, CDR2 ANQGSEA, per germline. The ends were cut back, 4 bases at V and 4 bases at J, with 12 bases in the middle. This CDR3 contains 13 residues. The chain's CDR3 is CSVGHGFSDTQYF. The CDR3 DNA reads as TGCAGCGTTGGTCACGGGTTCTCAGATACGCAGTATTTT.